The 7 T cell receptor beta chains below all came from one sample that was sequenced in a study of CD4+ T cells in melanoma. Repertoires were generated with immunoSEQ multiplex PCR, while TCRdb's copy carries only in-frame clones and drops some. The sample includes more than 90,000 clones, 80% to 95% seen only once; the top ten take about 3.3%. Sequenced: peripheral blood. Source of these receptors: a human donor with melanoma.

The V gene is TRBV11-3, the J gene TRBJ2-5; D is perhaps TRBD2 (5 bases). This CDR3 comprises 13 residues. CDR1 is SGHNT, CDR2 YENEEA, per germline. With 5 bases removed from V and 1 base from J, the gap between germline ends came to 8 bases. CDR3 sequence reads: CASSRRGQETQYF. CDR3 sequence (DNA): TGTGCCAGCAGCCGCCGGGGCCAAGAGACCCAGTACTTC.

J is TRBJ2-7 and V is TRBV6-6; no reliable D call. V shed 4 bases and J shed 5 bases, with 9 bases lying between them. From germline, CDR1 is MNHNY and CDR2 SVGAGI (reference sequence). The CDR3 totals 12 residues. Here the CDR3 reads CASSWGEDEQYF. As DNA, the CDR3 is TGTGCCAGCAGTTGGGGTGAGGACGAGCAGTACTTC.

J is TRBJ1-6 and V is TRBV5-1, with TRBD1 matching 8 bases. Germline lookup yields CDR1 SGHRS and CDR2 YFSETQ. CDR3 length: 15 residues. With 1 base clipped from V and 10 bases from J, the junction kept 7 bases outside the gene matches. CDR3 DNA sequence: TGCGCCAGCAGCTTGAGTGCAGGGGGCGAGTCACCCCTCCACTTT. Residues: CASSLSAGGESPLHF.

In this sample, this clone turned up a few times. The chain uses TRBV28 and TRBJ2-7; 9 bases align to TRBD2. The CDR3 runs 16 residues. The V segment lost 5 bases and the J segment 1 base; nucleotides outside the gene matches: 9. Germline CDR1 is MDHEN and CDR2 is SYDVKM. The CDR3 is CASSLSTGLASYEQYF. Here the CDR3 DNA reads TGTGCCAGCAGTCTAAGCACAGGACTAGCGTCCTACGAGCAGTACTTC.

The chain couples TRBV7-2 to TRBJ2-3, with D possibly being TRBD1 or TRBD2 (6 bases each). V was shortened by 9 bases and J by 2 bases, with 15 bases between the two germline ends. Germline V gene lookup returns CDR1 SGHTA and CDR2 FQGNSA. CDR3 size: 14 residues. The CDR3 DNA reads as TGTGCCAGTACCCGAGGGGGGTACACAGATACGCAGTATTTT. Its protein product is CASTRGGYTDTQYF.

This sequence joins TRBV4-3 and TRBJ1-2, with 7 bases identical to TRBD1. From germline, CDR1 is LGHNA and CDR2 YSLEER. J lost 0 bases, V lost 4 bases, and 2 bases had no gene match. The CDR3 covers 14 residues. CDR3 residues: CASSLGTANYGYTF. The DNA for the CDR3 is TGCGCCAGCAGCCTCGGGACAGCTAACTATGGCTACACCTTC.

The chain recombines TRBV27 with TRBJ1-6; no clear D. The V gene's germline CDR1 is MNHEY and CDR2 SMNVEV (reference sequence). The CDR3 runs 14 residues. V gave up 5 bases and J gave up 8 bases, with 13 bases separating them. The CDR3: CASSARDADSPLHF. In DNA form, the CDR3 reads TGTGCCAGCAGTGCCCGGGATGCCGATTCACCCCTCCACTTT.